A single sample gave rise to the 14 T cell receptor beta chains below, sequenced in a study of blood T cells in healthy people across ages. Combining a sample-barcoded 5' primer with a J-beta primer mix, a second PCR ran for about 6 to 12 cycles. In TCRdb, the 5' RACE reads were re-called with MiXCR into one record per CDR3 protein. The profile shows some 780,000 distinct CDR3 sequences, about 56% of them singletons. The specimen sequenced was blood. These TCRs come from a man in his forties in good health.

The chain recombines TRBV20-1 with TRBJ1-6, with D perhaps TRBD1 (5 bases). The CDR3 spans 14 residues. V was cut by 2 bases and J by 14 bases, with 19 bases left in between. Germline V CDR1 and CDR2: DFQATT, SNEGSKA (reference sequence). In DNA form, the CDR3 reads TGCAGTGCTAGATCCGGGACGGCCTTTTCCACCCTCCACTTT. This encodes CSARSGTAFSTLHF.

V usage is TRBV20-1 and J usage is TRBJ2-1; D gene ambiguous. This CDR3 spans 15 amino acids. Trimming stripped 2 bases from V and 6 bases from J, with 17 bases between. CDR1 is DFQATT, CDR2 SNEGSKA, per germline (reference sequence). The CDR3 is CSARSASLAGNEQFF. The CDR3, as DNA: TGCAGTGCTAGATCAGCCTCCTTGGCTGGCAATGAGCAGTTCTTC.

This chain uses TRBV14 with TRBJ1-1, with TRBD1 matching over 8 bases. Germline V gene lookup returns CDR1 SGHDN and CDR2 FVKESK. There are 15 residues in the CDR3. J lost 1 base, V lost 2 bases, and 3 bases had no gene match. CDR3 in DNA: TGTGCCAGCAGCCAAATCGGACAGGGGAACACTGAAGCTTTCTTT. This translates into CASSQIGQGNTEAFF.

The genes are TRBV28 and TRBJ2-4, with 7 bases identical to TRBD1. CDR3 length equals 11 residues. J gave up 15 bases and V 4 bases, and 6 bases lay outside the gene matches. Germline CDR1 reads MDHEN; CDR2 reads SYDVKM. The CDR3 loop is CASSSRTGLYF. CDR3 in DNA: TGTGCCAGCAGTTCTAGGACAGGTCTGTACTTC.

This chain uses TRBV29-1 with TRBJ1-2; 10 bases fit TRBD1. This CDR3 spans 14 amino acids. From germline, CDR1 is SQVTM and CDR2 ANQGSEA. The V gene end was trimmed by 1 base and the J gene end by 4 bases; junction bases not matched to a gene: 3. CDR3 nucleotides: TGCAGCGTTGAAGCGGGACAGGGGTTCTATGGCTACACCTTC. Encoded protein: CSVEAGQGFYGYTF.

A word on this clonotype: One end of the junction fails to match germline, which may point to a read error. The chain combines TRBV20-1 with TRBJ1-3; D possibly corresponds to TRBD1 (5 bases). The germline CDR1 and CDR2 sequences are DFQATT and SNEGSKA (reference sequence). The CDR3 sequence is 20 residues long. The CDR3 spells CSARDSAGLAGGKAGNTIYF. Written as DNA, the CDR3 is TGCAGTGCTCGAGACAGCGCGGGACTAGCGGGGGGGAAAGCTGGAAACACCATATATTTT.

This clonotype has more than one count but fewer than ten. The rearrangement joins TRBV9 to TRBJ2-7; 8 bases line up with TRBD2. CDR1 is SGDLS, CDR2 YYNGEE, per germline. After removal of 2 bases from V and 3 bases from J, the junction contained 1 base not matched to a gene. The CDR3 totals 13 residues. CDR3 region: CASSVRGGYEQYF. In DNA form, the CDR3 reads TGTGCCAGCAGCGTCCGGGGGGGCTACGAGCAGTACTTC.

This clonotype was observed once. The chain carries TRBV6-1 and TRBJ2-1; 9 positions agree with TRBD2. V dropped 7 bases and J dropped 0; count of bases not matched to a gene: 10. The germline CDR1 and CDR2 sequences are MNHNS and SASEGT. The CDR3 runs to 17 residues. CDR3 DNA: TGTGCCAGCACTAGAGCGGGAGGACCAAGCTCCTACAATGAGCAGTTCTTC. It encodes CASTRAGGPSSYNEQFF.

V gene TRBV2 combines with J gene TRBJ1-2; D is unresolved. The CDR3 has 10 residues. V shed 8 bases and J shed 8 bases, with 9 bases lying between them. Germline values: CDR1 SNHLY, CDR2 FYNNEI. CDR3 residues: CASFTGGYTF. As DNA, the CDR3 is TGTGCCAGCTTCACGGGGGGCTACACCTTC.

This chain joins TRBV3-1 and TRBJ2-3, with 10 bases identical to TRBD1. The CDR3 covers 14 residues. In germline, CDR1 is LGHDT, CDR2 YNNKEL (reference sequence). Losses at the gene ends were 9 bases for V and 4 bases for J; bases not matched to a gene: 7. In nucleotides, the CDR3 is TGTGCCAGTAACGGACAGGGGGTGGCAGATACGCAGTATTTT. Its protein is CASNGQGVADTQYF.

The chain employs TRBV29-1 and TRBJ1-2; tentatively, D is TRBD1 (5 bases). The CDR3 covers 13 residues. The V end lost 4 bases, the J end lost 3 bases, and 12 bases lay between the germline ends. From germline, CDR1 is SQVTM and CDR2 ANQGSEA. As DNA, the CDR3 is TGCAGCGTTGGAAAGGACACCGACTATGGCTACACCTTC. Translating gives CSVGKDTDYGYTF.

V gene TRBV10-3 combines with J gene TRBJ2-7; D is possibly TRBD2 (5 bases). CDR1 and CDR2 (germline): ENHRY, SYGVKD. The V end was cut by 3 bases, the J end by 5 bases, with 8 bases between. The CDR3 totals 12 residues. CDR3 nucleotide sequence: TGTGCCATCAGTGATTACGGGGACGAGCAGTACTTC. It is translated as CAISDYGDEQYF.

Written as DNA, the CDR3 is TGCGCCAGCAGCTCCATAGCGGGAGTTGGGGGCGAGCAGTACTTC. This codes for CASSSIAGVGGEQYF. The rearrangement links TRBV5-1 to TRBJ2-4, with TRBD2 identical over 9 bases. The end of the DNA fits TRBJ2-7 better, so the J call may be wrong. The length of the CDR3 is 15 residues. Germline CDR1 is SGHRS and CDR2 is YFSETQ.

The CDR3 is CASSLTLAGLSYEQYF. In DNA form, the CDR3 reads TGTGCCAGCAGTTTAACTCTAGCGGGCCTATCCTACGAGCAGTACTTC. The rearrangement links TRBV28 to TRBJ2-7, with 8 bases aligning to TRBD2. Germline V gives CDR1 MDHEN, CDR2 SYDVKM. The junction had 7 bases not matched to a gene; V was cut back by 2 bases and J by 1 base. CDR3 length: 16 amino acids.